The 25 T cell receptor beta chains below come from one sample, sequenced in a study of blood T cell repertoires in COVID-19 (dated by TCRdb to 2018 to 2021). Library preparation used the immunoSEQ multiplex PCR assay. TCRdb re-hosts the immuneACCESS table, in-frame sequences only. Its copies lack some clones; in the studies checked, an unresolved V gene accounts for under half of them, and the cause for the rest is not known. For this sample there are under 450,000 clones; 90% to 95% appear just once. The top ten constitute roughly 0.9% of the sample. The sequencing input was PBMCs or T cells enriched from blood (not recorded which). The receptors derive from a woman between 35 and 50 years old who had been exposed to COVID-19.

The chain is built from TRBV29-1 and TRBJ1-2; 8 bases agree with TRBD1. Trimming cost V 5 bases and J 7 bases; bases outside gene matches: 15. The germline V gene has CDR1 SQVTM and CDR2 ANQGSEA. CDR3 length: 15 amino acids. The CDR3 region is CSVTTPDRGDRGYTF. CDR3 nucleotide sequence: TGCAGCGTTACGACCCCCGACAGGGGAGATCGTGGCTACACCTTC. Combining the CDR3 with reference TRBV29-1 and TRBJ1-2 gives the whole variable domain SAVISQKPSRDICQRGTSLTIQCQVDSQVTMMFWYRQQPGQSLTLIATANQGSEATYESGFVIDKFPISRPNLTFSTLTVSNMSPEDSSIYLCSVTTPDRGDRGYTFGSGTRLTVV.

This sequence joins TRBV19 and TRBJ2-3, with 8 nucleotides matching TRBD2. Germline trimming cut 4 bases from V and 3 bases from J; bases unmatched to any gene: 6. The CDR3 extends over 15 amino acids. Per the germline V gene, CDR1 is LNHDA and CDR2 is SQIVND (reference sequence). CDR3 nucleotides: TGTGCCAGTAGTACCATAGCGGGGAAGACAGATACGCAGTATTTT. This sequence encodes CASSTIAGKTDTQYF. Full variable domain (missing parts from reference TRBV19 and TRBJ2-3): DGGITQSPKYLFRKEGQNVTLSCEQNLNHDAMYWYRQDPGQGLRLIYYSQIVNDFQKGDIAEGYSVSREKKESFPLTVTSAQKNPTAFYLCASSTIAGKTDTQYFGPGTRLTVL.

The CDR3 here is CASSLSPGQPQHF. The CDR3 DNA follows: TGTGCCAGCAGCTTAAGTCCCGGTCAGCCCCAGCATTTT. The V gene is TRBV7-3, the J gene TRBJ1-5; no definite D call. The V gene's germline CDR1 is SGHTA and CDR2 FQGTGA. The CDR3 loop spans 13 amino acids. V dropped 1 base and J dropped 6 bases, with 7 bases sitting between them.

The CDR3 DNA reads as TGTGCCAGCTGGGAGGGGGTCGCTGAAGCTTTCTTT. Translated, it gives CASWEGVAEAFF. V usage is TRBV19 and J usage is TRBJ1-1; perhaps TRBD1 as D (6 bases). The ends were cut back, 9 bases at V and 6 bases at J, with 14 bases in the middle. In germline, CDR1 is LNHDA, CDR2 SQIVND (reference sequence). The CDR3 is 12 amino acids.

The chain has TRBV5-4 and TRBJ1-2, with 9 positions matching TRBD1. This CDR3 has 14 residues. CDR1 and CDR2 from the germline V gene are SGHNT and YYREEE (reference sequence). Unmatched junction bases numbered 9, after V lost 4 bases and J lost 8 bases. This CDR3 reads CASSPGQGKSGYTF. The CDR3 DNA is TGTGCCAGCAGCCCGGGACAGGGAAAATCAGGCTACACCTTC.

V gene TRBV9 combines with J gene TRBJ1-1, with D perhaps matching TRBD1 (6 bases). Germline V gene data show CDR1 as SGDLS and CDR2 as YYNGEE. The V end lost 0 bases, the J end lost 0 bases, and 15 bases lay between the germline ends. The CDR3 has 17 residues. CDR3 amino acids: CASSVDGQRGMNTEAFF. For the CDR3, the DNA is TGTGCCAGCAGCGTAGATGGACAGAGGGGAATGAACACTGAAGCTTTCTTT.

This sequence joins TRBV9 and TRBJ1-2, with D hard to call. The V gene lost 4 bases and the J gene lost 2 bases, with 15 bases spanning the gap. The CDR3 extends over 15 amino acids. The germline V gene encodes CDR1 SGDLS and CDR2 YYNGEE. CDR3: CASSPRWATNYGYTF. DNA of the CDR3: TGTGCCAGCAGCCCCCGGTGGGCAACGAACTATGGCTACACCTTC.

The chain uses TRBV19 and TRBJ2-7; TRBD2 matches at 7 bases. This CDR3 is 12 amino acids long. Unmatched junction bases numbered 3, after V lost 6 bases and J lost 4 bases. CDR1 and CDR2 (germline): LNHDA, SQIVND (reference sequence). The CDR3 DNA sequence: TGTGCCAGTAGCCGGGGAGGGTACGAGCAGTACTTC. Protein product: CASSRGGYEQYF.

This clone has only one observation. The chain employs TRBV5-1 and TRBJ1-6; possibly TRBD1 for D (6 bases). Germline V gives CDR1 SGHRS, CDR2 YFSETQ. V lost 1 base and J 6 bases, leaving 14 bases between the germline ends. The CDR3 is 16 amino acids. The DNA for the CDR3 is TGCGCCAGCAGCTTGACTCTCGGGGGGCTTAATTCACCCCTCCACTTT. Protein product: CASSLTLGGLNSPLHF.

Concerning this clone itself: The junction shows a germline mismatch at one end, possibly a read error. The chain employs TRBV6-6 and TRBJ1-5; D gene unclear. CDR3 length: 13 residues. CDR1 and CDR2 from the germline V gene are MNHNY and SVGAGI (reference sequence). CDR3 coding DNA: TGTTCCAGCAGCAGAAATAGCAATCAGCCCCAGCATTTT. This encodes CSSSRNSNQPQHF.

The J gene is TRBJ1-3, the V gene TRBV9; no firm D call. Deletions cut 0 bases from V and 4 bases from J, with 23 bases between. Germline CDR1 reads SGDLS; CDR2 reads YYNGEE. The CDR3 consists of 19 residues. CDR3 DNA sequence: TGTGCCAGCAGCGTAGGGGAGGAGGGCAGGAGGATTTCAGGAAACACCATATATTTT. Its translation is CASSVGEEGRRISGNTIYF.

The CDR3, as DNA: TGCGCCAGCAGCCAAGGCCTTGTGGGGGCAGCTAATGAAAAACTGTTTTTT. Residues: CASSQGLVGAANEKLFF. V usage is TRBV4-1 and J usage is TRBJ1-4; weak D call: TRBD1 (6 bases). CDR3 length: 17 residues. Trimming left V 1 base short and J 3 bases short, with 15 bases between. Germline V gene sequence: CDR1 MGHRA, CDR2 YSYEKL.

CDR3 coding DNA: TGTGCCAGCAGCTTAACGCCTAGCGGGAGAAATGAGCAGTTCTTC. Protein sequence: CASSLTPSGRNEQFF. This chain joins TRBV7-3 and TRBJ2-1; 10 bases align to TRBD2. The germline gives CDR1 SGHTA, CDR2 FQGTGA. V gave up 0 bases and J gave up 7 bases; unmatched junction bases: 3. The CDR3 covers 15 residues.

As DNA, the CDR3 is TGTGCCAGCAGCCGAAACAGGGGCACTAACTATGGCTACACCTTC. It translates to CASSRNRGTNYGYTF. V gene TRBV7-9 combines with J gene TRBJ1-2; 7 nucleotides agree with TRBD1. Per germline, CDR1 SEHNR and CDR2 FQNEAQ (reference sequence). V lost 5 bases, J lost 0 bases, and 6 bases stayed unmatched. The CDR3 sequence is 15 residues long.

The table lists this clone with a count of one. V is TRBV7-2 and J is TRBJ2-2; 8 positions agree with TRBD1. The V gene end was trimmed by 5 bases and the J gene end by 1 base; junction bases not matched to a gene: 9. From germline, CDR1 is SGHTA and CDR2 FQGNSA. This CDR3 is built from 17 residues. The CDR3 nucleotides read TGTGCCAGCAGCCCGATCCCCGGGACAGGGAACACCGGGGAGCTGTTTTTT. It encodes CASSPIPGTGNTGELFF.

CDR3 DNA sequence: TGCGCCAGCAGGCGGCCCGTAGCGGGAGTTGAGACCCAGTACTTC. This gives the protein CASRRPVAGVETQYF. The chain carries TRBV5-1 and TRBJ2-5; 9 nucleotides align to TRBD2. Germline V lookup: CDR1 SGHRS, CDR2 YFSETQ. This CDR3 has 15 residues. V lost 5 bases and J lost 5; bases outside the gene matches: 10.

This clone is a singleton in its sample. This rearrangement joins TRBV14 to TRBJ2-5, with 9 bases matching TRBD2. Germline-derived CDR1 and CDR2 are SGHDN and FVKESK. The CDR3 sequence is 19 residues long. J was trimmed by 2 bases and V by 0 bases; bases with no gene match: 13. The DNA of the CDR3 is TGTGCCAGCAGCCAAGAAAAGGGGCTAGCGGGGAGGAGGCAAGAGACCCAGTACTTC. Protein product: CASSQEKGLAGRRQETQYF.

The J gene is TRBJ2-3, the V gene TRBV7-2; a possible D gene is TRBD2 (6 bases). CDR1 SGHTA and CDR2 FQGNSA come from the germline V gene. Trimming pared 8 bases from V and 2 bases from J, leaving 14 bases between. The CDR3 extends over 14 amino acids. For the CDR3, the DNA is TGTGCCAGCGGCTGGGACTCTCACACAGATACGCAGTATTTT. Translation: CASGWDSHTDTQYF. The full variable domain, in which reference TRBV7-2 and TRBJ2-3 provide the parts outside the CDR3, is GAGVSQSPSNKVTEKGKDVELRCDPISGHTALYWYRQSLGQGLEFLIYFQGNSAPDKSGLPSDRFSAERTGGSVSTLTIQRTQQEDSAVYLCASGWDSHTDTQYFGPGTRLTVL.

V and J are TRBV5-5 and TRBJ2-7; possibly TRBD1 for D (5 bases). The CDR3 is 15 residues long. Trimming stripped 0 bases from V and 3 bases from J, with 13 bases between. Germline V gives CDR1 SGHKS, CDR2 YYEKEE (reference sequence). For the CDR3, the DNA is TGTGCCAGCAGCTTGGGTCGGACATTAGACTACGAGCAGTACTTC. Translation gives CASSLGRTLDYEQYF.

V and J are TRBV5-4 and TRBJ2-7; D is possibly TRBD2 (7 bases). V lost 7 bases and J 0 bases, leaving 17 bases between the germline ends. Germline assignment: CDR1 SGHNT and CDR2 YYREEE (reference sequence). The CDR3 spans 15 residues. The DNA of the CDR3 is TGTGCCAGCTCCCGGGGGGCACTAAGCTCCTACGAGCAGTACTTC. This codes for CASSRGALSSYEQYF. The full variable domain, completed using reference TRBV5-4 and TRBJ2-7, is ETGVTQSPTHLIKTRGQQVTLRCSSQSGHNTVSWYQQALGQGPQFIFQYYREEENGRGNFPPRFSGLQFPNYSSELNVNALELDDSALYLCASSRGALSSYEQYFGPGTRLTVT.

This rearrangement joins TRBV28 to TRBJ2-1; 8 positions match TRBD2. Germline V gene sequence: CDR1 MDHEN, CDR2 SYDVKM. The V and J ends lost 8 bases and 2 bases, in that order; junction bases with no gene match: 11. This CDR3 is built from 16 residues. In DNA form, the CDR3 reads TGTGCCAGCCGCCGGAGGGCTAGCGGGCCCTACAATGAGCAGTTCTTC. Translation: CASRRRASGPYNEQFF.

This clone appeared a few times. V usage is TRBV11-2 and J usage is TRBJ1-6, with D perhaps TRBD1 (5 bases). V lost 5 bases and J 7 bases, leaving 15 bases between the germline ends. Germline V gives CDR1 SGHAT, CDR2 FQNNGV. This CDR3 has 15 amino acids. The CDR3 DNA is TGTGCCAGCAGCCTAAGGGACGGAGGGAATTCACCCCTCCACTTT. Amino acid sequence: CASSLRDGGNSPLHF. The whole variable domain, remainder taken from reference TRBV11-2 and TRBJ1-6, is EAGVAQSPRYKIIEKRQSVAFWCNPISGHATLYWYQQILGQGPKLLIQFQNNGVVDDSQLPKDRFSAERLKGVDSTLKIQPAKLEDSAVYLCASSLRDGGNSPLHFGNGTRLTVT.

The gene calls are TRBV9 and TRBJ2-1, with 9 bases aligning to TRBD2. Germline V gene lookup returns CDR1 SGDLS and CDR2 YYNGEE. The CDR3 is 14 amino acids. The trim removed 0 bases at V and 8 bases at J, leaving 3 bases unmatched. The CDR3 is CASSVDLAGHEQFF. In nucleotides, the CDR3 is TGTGCCAGCAGCGTAGACCTAGCGGGACATGAGCAGTTCTTC.

The gene calls are TRBV28 and TRBJ1-1, with 7 bases lining up with TRBD1. The length of the CDR3 is 16 residues. Trimming took 6 bases from V and 0 from J; bases not matched to a gene: 10. The germline gives CDR1 MDHEN, CDR2 SYDVKM. The CDR3 loop is CASRSRQGSMNTEAFF. The CDR3 DNA reads TGTGCCAGCAGATCTCGACAGGGTTCCATGAACACTGAAGCTTTCTTT.

V usage is TRBV13 and J usage is TRBJ1-1, with 8 bases lining up with TRBD1. The CDR3 length is 16 residues. The junction had 6 bases not matched to a gene; V was cut back by 1 base and J by 2 bases. Germline V lookup: CDR1 PRHDT, CDR2 FYEKMQ (reference sequence). The CDR3 nucleotides are TGTGCCAGCAGCTTAGAAGGGACAGGAGCTAACACTGAAGCTTTCTTT. This translates into CASSLEGTGANTEAFF.